These 23 T cell receptor beta chains share one sample of origin, sequenced in a study of blood T cell repertoires in COVID-19. TCRdb's copy holds only in-frame clones and misses some; the assay was immunoSEQ multiplex PCR. Of about 74,000 clones detected, roughly 84% appear once; the ten largest clones hold over 25%. The sample was peripheral blood. These receptors originate from a woman aged 80 or over with active or convalescent COVID-19.

The chain uses TRBV4-3 and TRBJ2-3; D is undetermined. Germline assignment: CDR1 LGHNA and CDR2 YSLEER. Trimming stripped 2 bases from V and 5 bases from J, with 5 bases between. This CDR3 is built from 12 residues. CDR3 bases: TGCGCCAGCAGCCAACCCATAGATACGCAGTATTTT. Its protein is CASSQPIDTQYF.

This chain joins TRBV7-9 and TRBJ1-2, with 9 nucleotides matching TRBD1. Germline CDR1 and CDR2: SEHNR and FQNEAQ (reference sequence). The V and J ends lost 0 bases and 7 bases, in that order; junction bases with no gene match: 6. The CDR3 contains 15 residues. CDR3 bases: TGTGCCAGCAGCTTAGCGGAGCCGACAGGGGGTGGCTACACCTTC. Residues: CASSLAEPTGGGYTF.

The J gene is TRBJ1-5, the V gene TRBV5-1; D is undetermined. Per the germline V gene, CDR1 is SGHRS and CDR2 is YFSETQ. V was clipped by 0 bases and J by 5 bases, with 6 bases between them. This CDR3 has 13 amino acids. The CDR3 DNA reads as TGCGCCAGCAGCTTGGGGCCCGATCAGCCCCAGCATTTT. Residues: CASSLGPDQPQHF.

The gene calls are TRBV6-6 and TRBJ1-1; D ambiguous. Trimming took off 8 bases at V and 0 bases at J, with 16 bases between the two ends. CDR1 and CDR2 from the germline V gene are MNHNY and SVGAGI (reference sequence). This CDR3 contains 15 residues. The CDR3 here is CASGPTAGMNTEAFF. For the CDR3, the DNA is TGTGCCAGCGGCCCCACAGCGGGGATGAACACTGAAGCTTTCTTT.

The chain links TRBV27 to TRBJ2-5; 8 nucleotides align to TRBD1. The ends lost 5 bases at V and 3 bases at J; junction bases unmatched: 5. There are 14 residues in the CDR3. Germline loops: CDR1 MNHEY, CDR2 SMNVEV (reference sequence). CDR3 DNA sequence: TGTGCCAGCAGTGATGGGACAGGCGAAGAGACCCAGTACTTC. The encoded protein is CASSDGTGEETQYF.

This clone was found once. The same CDR3 can be traced to other DNA sequences in this sample. The chain carries TRBV18 and TRBJ2-7; D gene unclear. The V and J ends lost 2 bases and 3 bases respectively, with 8 bases between them. The CDR3 contains 13 residues. Germline loops: CDR1 KGHSH, CDR2 LQKENI. CDR3 in DNA: TGTGCCAGCTCACCAGGTTTAGACTACGAGCAGTACTTC. This translates into CASSPGLDYEQYF.

With respect to this clone: Compared with germline, one end of the junction differs, possibly owing to a read error. The chain couples TRBV3-1 (or the pseudogene TRBV3-2) to TRBJ1-2; D unclear. From germline, CDR1 is LGHDT and CDR2 YNNKEL (reference sequence). CDR3 length equals 13 residues. CDR3 in DNA: TGTGCCAGCAGCCAAGTCAGGCACCTCCTTTACGCCTTC. Residues: CASSQVRHLLYAF.

The chain is built from TRBV7-8 and TRBJ2-3, with TRBD2 identical over 11 bases. Germline CDR1 SGHVS, CDR2 FQNEAQ. V trimming: 1 base; J trimming: 5 bases; junction bases outside the gene matches: 5. This CDR3 spans 16 amino acids. The CDR3 region is CASSLGLAGGLDTQYF. CDR3 DNA: TGTGCCAGCAGCTTAGGGCTAGCGGGGGGACTAGATACGCAGTATTTT.

This chain connects TRBV18 to TRBJ1-1, with TRBD1 as a possible D gene (5 bases). V shed 5 bases and J shed 0 bases, with 7 bases lying between them. CDR3 length equals 13 residues. Germline V CDR1 and CDR2: KGHSH, LQKENI. The CDR3 spells CASSGALNTEAFF. The CDR3 bases are TGTGCCAGCTCAGGGGCTTTGAACACTGAAGCTTTCTTT.

The CDR3 protein is CASSPLGQYMNTEAFF. CDR3 coding DNA: TGTGCCAGCTCACCTCTTGGACAGTATATGAACACTGAAGCTTTCTTT. The rearrangement joins TRBV18 to TRBJ1-1; D possibly corresponds to TRBD1 (6 bases). Deletions cut 3 bases from V and 0 bases from J, with 14 bases between. The germline V gene encodes CDR1 KGHSH and CDR2 LQKENI. CDR3 length: 16 residues.

The V and J genes are TRBV5-4 and TRBJ1-3, with TRBD1 as a possible D gene (5 bases). The CDR3 loop spans 14 amino acids. The V gene lost 4 bases and the J gene lost 0 bases, with 8 bases spanning the gap. Germline V CDR1 and CDR2: SGHNT, YYREEE (reference sequence). In DNA form, the CDR3 reads TGTGCCAGCAGCAACCAGGGCTCTGGAAACACCATATATTTT. This gives the protein CASSNQGSGNTIYF.

This chain joins TRBV9 and TRBJ2-3, with TRBD2 as a possible D gene (6 bases). CDR3 length: 15 residues. CDR1 and CDR2 from the germline V gene are SGDLS and YYNGEE. V lost 0 bases and J lost 1, with 9 bases in between. The CDR3: CASSVGGGGTDTQYF. The CDR3 DNA is TGTGCCAGCAGCGTAGGGGGCGGGGGCACAGATACGCAGTATTTT.

The chain combines TRBV6-5 with TRBJ1-2; perhaps TRBD1 as D (5 bases). The CDR3 length is 14 residues. The germline V gene has CDR1 MNHEY and CDR2 SVGAGI. Between the trimmed V and J ends, which lost 8 bases and 8 bases, there was a span of 21 bases. The CDR3 nucleotides read TGTGCCAGCGGGATGGAAGGTGACAGAGGCGGCTACACCTTC. Translated, it gives CASGMEGDRGGYTF.

This chain joins TRBV6-4 and TRBJ2-3; D may be TRBD2 (6 bases). The CDR3 spans 13 residues. The ends were cut back, 3 bases at V and 3 bases at J, with 7 bases in the middle. Germline V lookup: CDR1 MRHNA, CDR2 SNTAGT. CDR3 protein: CASSEEGTDTQYF. The CDR3 DNA reads as TGTGCCAGCAGTGAGGAGGGGACAGATACGCAGTATTTT.

The rearrangement joins TRBV27 to TRBJ2-5, with 7 bases that match TRBD2. Germline values: CDR1 MNHEY, CDR2 SMNVEV (reference sequence). With 4 bases clipped from V and 1 base from J, the junction kept 0 bases outside the gene matches. The CDR3 is made up of 13 amino acids. CDR3 bases: TGTGCCAGCAGTTCGGGAGGCCAAGAGACCCAGTACTTC. Translating it yields CASSSGGQETQYF.

This clone appeared once. The CDR3 reads CATQPDRVGGYTF. CDR3 in DNA: TGTGCCACCCAGCCGGACAGGGTTGGTGGCTACACCTTC. The rearrangement links TRBV28 to TRBJ1-2; TRBD1 matches at 8 bases. The CDR3 is 13 residues long. Germline CDR1 is MDHEN and CDR2 is SYDVKM. V trimming: 10 bases; J trimming: 7 bases; junction bases outside the gene matches: 11.

The J gene is TRBJ1-6, the V gene TRBV5-4; possibly TRBD1 for D (6 bases). The CDR3 is 13 residues long. V gave up 2 bases and J gave up 10 bases, with 10 bases separating them. Germline assignment: CDR1 SGHNT and CDR2 YYREEE (reference sequence). CDR3 sequence: CASSLTGYSPLHF. The CDR3 DNA sequence: TGTGCCAGCAGCTTAACAGGGTACTCACCCCTCCACTTT.

The chain uses TRBV7-2 and TRBJ1-1; unclear D gene. V lost 2 bases and J 1 base, leaving 17 bases between the germline ends. Germline assignment: CDR1 SGHTA and CDR2 FQGNSA. CDR3 length: 17 amino acids. CDR3 nucleotides: TGTGCCAGCAGCTTAAACACAGCTAAAGCCAAGAACACTGAAGCTTTCTTT. Translated, it gives CASSLNTAKAKNTEAFF. Variable domain in full (rest from reference TRBV7-2 and TRBJ1-1): GAGVSQSPSNKVTEKGKDVELRCDPISGHTALYWYRQSLGQGLEFLIYFQGNSAPDKSGLPSDRFSAERTGGSVSTLTIQRTQQEDSAVYLCASSLNTAKAKNTEAFFGQGTRLTVV.

A note on this clone: The same CDR3 arises from other DNA sequences in this sample as well. This rearrangement joins TRBV19 to TRBJ2-1; 8 positions match TRBD1. Germline V gives CDR1 LNHDA, CDR2 SQIVND (reference sequence). CDR3 length: 13 amino acids. V trimming: 3 bases; J trimming: 10 bases; junction bases outside the gene matches: 5. The CDR3 is CASSIGTGGEQFF. The CDR3 DNA sequence: TGTGCCAGTAGTATTGGGACAGGCGGGGAGCAGTTCTTC.

This chain joins TRBV6-2 or TRBV6-3 and TRBJ1-2; no clear D gene. The CDR3 is 15 residues long. Trimming removed 5 bases at V and 8 bases at J, with 21 bases between. Germline lookup yields CDR1 MNHEY and CDR2 SVGEGT. CDR3 sequence: CASSNHRTSAGGYTF. CDR3 in DNA: TGTGCCAGCAGTAACCACCGGACGTCGGCGGGGGGCTACACCTTC.

The chain joins TRBV5-6 to TRBJ2-3, with 8 bases aligning to TRBD1. The length of the CDR3 is 16 residues. The ends lost 4 bases at V and 6 bases at J; junction bases unmatched: 13. Germline values: CDR1 SGHDT, CDR2 YYEEEE. CDR3 residues: CASSLPDRARRDTQYF. CDR3 sequence (DNA): TGTGCCAGCAGCCTACCGGACAGGGCCCGCCGGGATACGCAGTATTTT.

The chain joins TRBV6-2 or TRBV6-3 to TRBJ1-2, with D possibly matching TRBD1 (5 bases). V lost 0 bases to trimming and J lost 8 bases, with 16 bases between them. Germline CDR1 MNHEY, CDR2 SVGEGT. The CDR3 runs to 15 residues. CDR3 nucleotide sequence: TGTGCCAGCAGTTACTCGAATCTGGGACTATCGGGCTACACCTTC. Protein sequence: CASSYSNLGLSGYTF.

The genes are TRBV9 and TRBJ1-4, with TRBD1 matching over 8 bases. V shed 3 bases and J 7 bases; nucleotides not matched to a gene: 17. The CDR3 extends over 18 amino acids. The germline gives CDR1 SGDLS, CDR2 YYNGEE. The CDR3 loop reads CASSAPDRGLFGSEKLFF. CDR3 DNA sequence: TGTGCCAGCAGCGCCCCCGACAGGGGATTGTTTGGGAGTGAAAAACTGTTTTTT.